The 29 T cell receptor beta chains in this list originate from one sample, sequenced in a study of blood T cell repertoires in COVID-19. Assay: immunoSEQ multiplex PCR; the TCRdb copy retains only in-frame clones and omits some. This table has about 210,000 clones, 81% appearing once. Sequenced: PBMCs or T cells enriched from blood (not recorded which). These receptors were collected from a woman aged 45-59 years with acute COVID-19.

V and J are TRBV5-6 and TRBJ1-6; possibly TRBD1 for D (5 bases). The germline gives CDR1 SGHDT, CDR2 YYEEEE. The CDR3 length is 15 residues. With 2 bases removed from V and 5 bases from J, the gap between germline ends came to 11 bases. Written as DNA, the CDR3 is TGTGCCAGCAGCTTTGGACAAAGGGATAATTCACCCCTCCACTTT. Encoded protein: CASSFGQRDNSPLHF.

This chain links TRBV28 with TRBJ2-7; 10 nucleotides agree with TRBD2. CDR1 and CDR2 (germline): MDHEN, SYDVKM. The CDR3 covers 15 residues. J gave up 2 bases and V 4 bases, and 5 bases lay outside the gene matches. In DNA form, the CDR3 reads TGTGCCAGCAGTTCCCCGGGACTAGCGACCTACGAGCAGTACTTC. Protein sequence: CASSSPGLATYEQYF. The full variable domain, with the rest looked up from reference TRBV28 and TRBJ2-7, is DVKVTQSSRYLVKRTGEKVFLECVQDMDHENMFWYRQDPGLGLRLIYFSYDVKMKEKGDIPEGYSVSREKKERFSLILESASTNQTSMYLCASSSPGLATYEQYFGPGTRLTVT.

The gene calls are TRBV5-1 and TRBJ2-7; a weak D match, TRBD1 (7 bases). The germline V gene encodes CDR1 SGHRS and CDR2 YFSETQ. The CDR3 has 15 amino acids. V lost 4 bases and J lost 0, with 14 bases in between. The CDR3 nucleotides are TGCGCCAGCAGCCCAGGGGGTAGCGGCTCCTACGAGCAGTACTTC. Its translation: CASSPGGSGSYEQYF.

The V call is TRBV27, the J call TRBJ2-7; D uncertain. Germline assignment: CDR1 MNHEY and CDR2 SMNVEV (reference sequence). The germline V and J ends were trimmed by 9 bases and 0 bases, with 9 bases remaining between them. The CDR3 has 12 residues. The CDR3 is CARAITSYEQYF. In DNA form, the CDR3 reads TGTGCCAGGGCCATAACCTCCTACGAGCAGTACTTC.

This chain joins TRBV2 and TRBJ1-5; D perhaps matches TRBD1 (6 bases). Trimming took off 0 bases at V and 3 bases at J, with 18 bases between the two ends. Germline CDR1 and CDR2: SNHLY and FYNNEI. The CDR3 covers 18 residues. The CDR3 protein is CASSEAQNLGQFNQPQHF. The CDR3 nucleotides read TGTGCCAGCAGTGAAGCCCAAAACCTTGGACAGTTCAATCAGCCCCAGCATTTT.

This sequence joins TRBV7-8 and TRBJ1-2, with D possibly TRBD1 on 5 matching bases. CDR3 size: 15 residues. The V gene's germline CDR1 is SGHVS and CDR2 FQNEAQ. V shed 1 base and J shed 0 bases, with 9 bases lying between them. DNA of the CDR3: TGTGCCAGCAGCTTAGGGGGCGTCCCTAACTATGGCTACACCTTC. This translates into CASSLGGVPNYGYTF. The full variable domain, with the rest looked up from reference TRBV7-8 and TRBJ1-2, is GAGVSQSPRYKVAKRGQDVALRCDPISGHVSLFWYQQALGQGPEFLTYFQNEAQLDKSGLPSDRFFAERPEGSVSTLKIQRTQQEDSAVYLCASSLGGVPNYGYTFGSGTRLTVV.

The chain is built from TRBV3-1 (or the pseudogene TRBV3-2) and TRBJ2-2, with D possibly TRBD2 on 5 matching bases. This CDR3 is built from 14 residues. With 6 bases removed from V and 3 bases from J, the gap between germline ends came to 11 bases. Germline loops: CDR1 LGHDT, CDR2 YNNKEL (reference sequence). The DNA of the CDR3 is TGTGCCAGCAGGGCTAGCTCTGACACCGGGGAGCTGTTTTTT. Translated, it gives CASRASSDTGELFF.

The chain is built from TRBV18 and TRBJ2-5, with TRBD2 as a possible D gene (6 bases). Trimming removed 3 bases from V and 5 bases from J, with 16 bases in between. CDR1 KGHSH and CDR2 LQKENI come from the germline V gene. CDR3 length: 15 residues. The CDR3 region has the DNA TGTGCCAGCTCACCTTTGGCCGGGAGAGGCGAGACCCAGTACTTC. Amino acid sequence: CASSPLAGRGETQYF.

This sequence joins TRBV7-3 and TRBJ2-7, with D uncertain. The CDR3 totals 15 residues. Trimming shortened V by 5 bases and J by 2 bases, and 16 bases separated the two germline ends. Germline loops: CDR1 SGHTA, CDR2 FQGTGA. The CDR3: CASSPTEGPPYEQYF. The CDR3 DNA sequence: TGTGCCAGCAGCCCCACAGAAGGCCCCCCCTACGAGCAGTACTTC.

V gene TRBV7-2 combines with J gene TRBJ2-3; D remains unclear. Trimming removed 1 base from V and 6 bases from J, with 11 bases in between. This CDR3 spans 14 amino acids. Looked up from germline, CDR1 is SGHTA and CDR2 is FQGNSA. The CDR3 sequence is CASSLGLPGDTQYF. CDR3 bases: TGTGCCAGCAGCTTAGGACTCCCCGGGGATACGCAGTATTTT.

The chain links TRBV6-5 to TRBJ1-3; tentatively, D is TRBD1 (5 bases). Looked up from germline, CDR1 is MNHEY and CDR2 is SVGAGI. This CDR3 has 16 residues. Trimming removed 1 base at V and 0 bases at J, with 10 bases between. For the CDR3, the DNA is TGTGCCAGCAGTTACTTTCCGACAGACTCTGGAAACACCATATATTTT. Protein product: CASSYFPTDSGNTIYF.

The chain joins TRBV24-1 to TRBJ2-7, with 9 bases lining up with TRBD1. Looked up from germline, CDR1 is KGHDR and CDR2 is SFDVKD. The junction had 6 bases not matched to a gene; V was cut back by 2 bases and J by 5 bases. The CDR3 consists of 15 residues. This CDR3 is CATSDSAGTGNEQYF. DNA of the CDR3: TGTGCCACCAGTGATTCAGCCGGGACAGGGAACGAGCAGTACTTC.

In this sample, this clone is large. This rearrangement joins TRBV7-2 to TRBJ2-2; 10 positions match TRBD1. Germline CDR1 reads SGHTA; CDR2 reads FQGNSA. Trimming took 9 bases from V and 1 from J; bases not matched to a gene: 2. The CDR3 loop spans 14 amino acids. The CDR3: CASRDRGNTGELFF. CDR3 nucleotide sequence: TGTGCCAGTAGGGACAGGGGGAACACCGGGGAGCTGTTTTTT.

The rearrangement links TRBV27 to TRBJ2-1; weak D call: TRBD2 (5 bases). The V end lost 2 bases, the J end lost 4 bases, and 15 bases lay between the germline ends. The CDR3 spans 16 residues. The germline V gene has CDR1 MNHEY and CDR2 SMNVEV (reference sequence). The CDR3 region has the DNA TGTGCCAGCAGTTTAATGGCTAGCCCCCCTTACAATGAGCAGTTCTTC. It is translated as CASSLMASPPYNEQFF.

The chain recombines TRBV10-3 with TRBJ1-4, with a weak D call TRBD1 (6 bases). This CDR3 is built from 14 residues. V was trimmed by 10 bases and J by 1 base, leaving 13 bases between them. Germline lookup yields CDR1 ENHRY and CDR2 SYGVKD. CDR3 nucleotide sequence: TGTGCCACCCAGGGAGGGGGAACTAATGAAAAACTGTTTTTT. This gives the protein CATQGGGTNEKLFF.

In this sample, this clone turned up once. The J gene is TRBJ1-2, the V gene TRBV2, with a tentative D call TRBD1 (5 bases). V lost 7 bases and J lost 3, with 15 bases in between. The CDR3 has 14 residues. The germline gives CDR1 SNHLY, CDR2 FYNNEI. DNA of the CDR3: TGTGCCAGCATTCGAGCGGGGGGATACTATGGCTACACCTTC. Translation gives CASIRAGGYYGYTF.

J is TRBJ2-7 and V is TRBV11-3, with D unresolved. The CDR3 consists of 12 residues. The germline V and J ends were trimmed by 5 bases and 5 bases, with 10 bases remaining between them. The germline gives CDR1 SGHNT, CDR2 YENEEA. The CDR3 loop is CASSPRRDEQYF. CDR3 coding DNA: TGTGCCAGCAGCCCCCGGAGAGACGAGCAGTACTTC.

The chain combines TRBV7-2 with TRBJ1-6; D is perhaps TRBD1 (6 bases). Per the germline V gene, CDR1 is SGHTA and CDR2 is FQGNSA. Between the trimmed V and J ends, which lost 3 bases and 9 bases, there was a span of 9 bases. The CDR3 is made up of 13 amino acids. CDR3 coding DNA: TGTGCCAGCAGCTTGGCAGGGGTTTCACCCCTCCACTTT. Residues: CASSLAGVSPLHF.

The chain has TRBV28 and TRBJ2-7, with TRBD1 identical over 9 bases. The CDR3 extends over 15 amino acids. CDR1 MDHEN and CDR2 SYDVKM come from the germline V gene. Trimming cost V 6 bases and J 3 bases; bases outside gene matches: 9. The CDR3: CASSPTGTGNYEQYF. The CDR3 nucleotides read TGTGCCAGCAGCCCTACCGGGACAGGGAACTACGAGCAGTACTTC. Drawing the rest from reference TRBV28 and TRBJ2-7, the complete variable domain is DVKVTQSSRYLVKRTGEKVFLECVQDMDHENMFWYRQDPGLGLRLIYFSYDVKMKEKGDIPEGYSVSREKKERFSLILESASTNQTSMYLCASSPTGTGNYEQYFGPGTRLTVT.

The genes are TRBV4-3 and TRBJ1-2; D perhaps matches TRBD1 (5 bases). The CDR3 consists of 12 residues. CDR1 is LGHNA, CDR2 YSLEER, per germline. The ends were cut back, 2 bases at V and 5 bases at J, with 6 bases in the middle. CDR3 in amino acids: CASSQTGYGYTF. CDR3 bases: TGCGCCAGCAGCCAAACAGGTTATGGCTACACCTTC.

V is TRBV14 and J is TRBJ2-7; 7 nucleotides align to TRBD1. The V gene end was trimmed by 4 bases and the J gene end by 3 bases; junction bases not matched to a gene: 6. Germline CDR1 SGHDN, CDR2 FVKESK. The CDR3 totals 14 residues. For the CDR3, the DNA is TGTGCCAGCAGCCCCAGGGGGATCAACTACGAGCAGTACTTC. Its protein product is CASSPRGINYEQYF.

The V call is TRBV20-1, the J call TRBJ2-3; D unclear. Germline V gives CDR1 DFQATT, CDR2 SNEGSKA (reference sequence). Trimming left V 4 bases short and J 6 bases short, with 20 bases between. The CDR3 extends over 15 amino acids. CDR3 in amino acids: CSATDGGVIHDTQYF. CDR3 bases: TGCAGTGCTACTGACGGTGGAGTGATCCATGATACGCAGTATTTT.

This chain joins TRBV27 and TRBJ1-1, with TRBD1 matching 7 bases. Germline V lookup: CDR1 MNHEY, CDR2 SMNVEV (reference sequence). V gave up 6 bases and J gave up 1 base; unmatched junction bases: 2. The CDR3 is 13 amino acids. CDR3 in amino acids: CASRGTANTEAFF. The CDR3 DNA sequence: TGTGCCAGCAGGGGGACAGCGAACACTGAAGCTTTCTTT.

V is TRBV28 and J is TRBJ1-2, with 7 bases lining up with TRBD1. This CDR3 comprises 13 residues. Trimming at V came to 6 bases and at J to 8 bases, leaving 9 bases not matched to a gene. Germline V gives CDR1 MDHEN, CDR2 SYDVKM. The CDR3 bases are TGTGCCAGCAGACAACAGGGGACCCAGGGCTACACCTTC. Translation: CASRQQGTQGYTF.

This clone was counted only a few times. V and J are TRBV5-1 and TRBJ2-7, with a tentative D call TRBD2 (6 bases). V lost 1 base, J lost 6 bases, and 11 bases lay in between. Germline CDR1 and CDR2: SGHRS and YFSETQ. The CDR3 totals 13 residues. The DNA for the CDR3 is TGCGCCAGCAGCTTGAATTTGGGAGGCGAGCAGTACTTC. Its protein product is CASSLNLGGEQYF.

The chain employs TRBV5-1 and TRBJ2-2, with D maybe TRBD1 (6 bases). CDR3 length: 16 residues. Looked up from germline, CDR1 is SGHRS and CDR2 is YFSETQ. With 3 bases removed from V and 5 bases from J, the gap between germline ends came to 17 bases. In nucleotides, the CDR3 is TGCGCCAGCAGCTACACAGGGCAACAAAGAACCGGGGAGCTGTTTTTT. It specifies CASSYTGQQRTGELFF. Filled out from reference TRBV5-1 and TRBJ2-2, the complete variable domain reads KAGVTQTPRYLIKTRGQQVTLSCSPISGHRSVSWYQQTPGQGLQFLFEYFSETQRNKGNFPGRFSGRQFSNSRSEMNVSTLELGDSALYLCASSYTGQQRTGELFFGEGSRLTVL.

J is TRBJ2-7 and V is TRBV28, with a tentative D call TRBD1 (5 bases). V was cut by 6 bases and J by 5 bases, with 17 bases left in between. Germline V gene sequence: CDR1 MDHEN, CDR2 SYDVKM. The CDR3 sequence is 14 residues long. The CDR3 nucleotides are TGTGCCAGCAGACCCCAGGGATCAGGCAACGAGCAGTACTTC. Translated: CASRPQGSGNEQYF. The full variable domain, completed using reference TRBV28 and TRBJ2-7, is DVKVTQSSRYLVKRTGEKVFLECVQDMDHENMFWYRQDPGLGLRLIYFSYDVKMKEKGDIPEGYSVSREKKERFSLILESASTNQTSMYLCASRPQGSGNEQYFGPGTRLTVT.

The rearrangement uses TRBV28 and TRBJ1-5, with 10 bases matching TRBD1. Losses at the gene ends were 3 bases for V and 5 bases for J; bases not matched to a gene: 4. The length of the CDR3 is 15 residues. Germline values: CDR1 MDHEN, CDR2 SYDVKM. The CDR3 DNA sequence: TGTGCCAGCAGTTTTAAAGGGACAGGGGATCAGCCCCAGCATTTT. Residues: CASSFKGTGDQPQHF.

This clone was seen a few times. The chain uses TRBV24-1 and TRBJ2-1; 8 nucleotides agree with TRBD1. CDR1 is KGHDR, CDR2 SFDVKD, per germline. After removal of 9 bases from V and 1 base from J, the junction contained 4 bases not matched to a gene. The CDR3 contains 14 residues. CDR3 amino acids: CATRGTGSYNEQFF. The CDR3 nucleotides are TGTGCCACCCGGGGGACAGGTTCCTACAATGAGCAGTTCTTC.